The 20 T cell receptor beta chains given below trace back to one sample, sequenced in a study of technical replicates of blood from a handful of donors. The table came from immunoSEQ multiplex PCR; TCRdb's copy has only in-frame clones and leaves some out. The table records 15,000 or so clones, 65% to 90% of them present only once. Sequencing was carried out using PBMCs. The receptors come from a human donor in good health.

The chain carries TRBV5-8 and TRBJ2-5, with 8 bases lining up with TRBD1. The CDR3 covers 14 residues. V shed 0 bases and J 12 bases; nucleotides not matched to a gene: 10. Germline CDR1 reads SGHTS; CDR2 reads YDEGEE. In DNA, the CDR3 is TGTGCCAGCAGCTTGGAGCCAGGGGGCCCGCTGGAGTACTTC. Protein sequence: CASSLEPGGPLEYF.

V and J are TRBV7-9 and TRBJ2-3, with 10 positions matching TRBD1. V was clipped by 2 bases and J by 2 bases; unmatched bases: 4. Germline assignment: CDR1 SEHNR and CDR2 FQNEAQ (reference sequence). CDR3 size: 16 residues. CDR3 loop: CASSLWGTGATDTQYF. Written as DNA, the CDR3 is TGTGCCAGCAGCTTATGGGGGACAGGGGCCACAGATACGCAGTATTTT.

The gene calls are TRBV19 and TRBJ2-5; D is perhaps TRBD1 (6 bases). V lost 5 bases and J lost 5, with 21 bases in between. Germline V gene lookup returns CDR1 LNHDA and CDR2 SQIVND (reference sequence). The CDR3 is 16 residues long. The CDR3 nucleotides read TGTGCCAGTAGTCCGACCCCTTGGGGGCGAGGGGAGACCCAGTACTTC. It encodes CASSPTPWGRGETQYF.

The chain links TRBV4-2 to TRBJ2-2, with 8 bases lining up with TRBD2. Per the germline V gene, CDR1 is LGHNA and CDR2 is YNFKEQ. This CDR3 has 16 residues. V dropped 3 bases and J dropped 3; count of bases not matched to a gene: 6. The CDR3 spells CASSQGAGAYTGELFF. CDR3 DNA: TGTGCCAGCAGCCAGGGAGCGGGAGCATACACCGGGGAGCTGTTTTTT.

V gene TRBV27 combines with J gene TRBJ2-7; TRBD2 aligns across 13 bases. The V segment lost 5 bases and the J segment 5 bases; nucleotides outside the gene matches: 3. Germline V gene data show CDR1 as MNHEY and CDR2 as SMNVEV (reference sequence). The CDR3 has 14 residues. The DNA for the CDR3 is TGTGCCAGCAGTCCCGGGACTAGCGGGGACGAGCAGTACTTC. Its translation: CASSPGTSGDEQYF.

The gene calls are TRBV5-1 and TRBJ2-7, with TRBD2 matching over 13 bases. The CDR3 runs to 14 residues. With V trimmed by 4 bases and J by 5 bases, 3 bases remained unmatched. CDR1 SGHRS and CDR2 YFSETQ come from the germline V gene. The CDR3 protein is CASSELAGGDEQYF. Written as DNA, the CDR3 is TGCGCCAGCAGCGAACTAGCGGGAGGGGACGAGCAGTACTTC.

The DNA of the CDR3 is TGTGCCAGCAGCGTTAGCGGGATTTCCACCGGGGAGCTGTTTTTT. As protein: CASSVSGISTGELFF. V gene TRBV7-7 combines with J gene TRBJ2-2; 8 nucleotides line up with TRBD2. V trimming: 5 bases; J trimming: 4 bases; junction bases outside the gene matches: 6. The CDR3 has 15 amino acids. Germline V gives CDR1 SSHAT, CDR2 FNYEAQ (reference sequence).

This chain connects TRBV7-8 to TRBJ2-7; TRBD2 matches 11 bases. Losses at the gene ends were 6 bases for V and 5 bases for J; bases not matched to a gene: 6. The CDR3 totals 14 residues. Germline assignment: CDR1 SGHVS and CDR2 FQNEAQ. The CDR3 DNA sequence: TGTGCCAGCAGTCCTACTAGCGGGAGAGACGAGCAGTACTTC. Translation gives CASSPTSGRDEQYF.

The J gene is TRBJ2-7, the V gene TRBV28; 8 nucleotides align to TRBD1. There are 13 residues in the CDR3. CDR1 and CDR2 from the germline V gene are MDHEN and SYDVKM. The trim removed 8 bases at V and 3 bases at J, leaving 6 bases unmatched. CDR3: CASRGQGYYEQYF. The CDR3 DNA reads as TGTGCCAGCCGAGGACAGGGATACTACGAGCAGTACTTC.

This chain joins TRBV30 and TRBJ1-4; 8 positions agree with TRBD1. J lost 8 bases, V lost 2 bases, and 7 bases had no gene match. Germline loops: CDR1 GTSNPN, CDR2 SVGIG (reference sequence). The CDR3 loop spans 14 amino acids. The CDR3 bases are TGTGCCTGGAGTTTGACAGGGGCGGGAGAAAAACTGTTTTTT. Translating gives CAWSLTGAGEKLFF.

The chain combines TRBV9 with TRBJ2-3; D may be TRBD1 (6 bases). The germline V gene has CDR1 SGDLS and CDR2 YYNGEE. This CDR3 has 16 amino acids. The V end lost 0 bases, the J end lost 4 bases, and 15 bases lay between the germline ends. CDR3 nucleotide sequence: TGTGCCAGCAGCGTAGCGGCTACAGGGTGGTCAGATACGCAGTATTTT. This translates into CASSVAATGWSDTQYF.

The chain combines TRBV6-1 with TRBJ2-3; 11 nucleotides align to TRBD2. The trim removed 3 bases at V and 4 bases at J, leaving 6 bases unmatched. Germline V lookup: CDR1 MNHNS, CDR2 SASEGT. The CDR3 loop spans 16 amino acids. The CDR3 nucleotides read TGTGCCAGCAGTGAGTCGATAGCGGGAGGGCCAGATACGCAGTATTTT. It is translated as CASSESIAGGPDTQYF.

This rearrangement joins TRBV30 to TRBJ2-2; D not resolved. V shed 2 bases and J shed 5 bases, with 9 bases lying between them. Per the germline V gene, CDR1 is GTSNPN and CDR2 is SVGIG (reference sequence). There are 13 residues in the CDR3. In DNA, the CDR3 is TGTGCCTGGAGTAGGAGAATTACCGGGGAGCTGTTTTTT. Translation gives CAWSRRITGELFF.

The CDR3 nucleotides read TGCAGCGTTGACGGGACTTCGAGGGAGACCCAGTACTTC. It encodes CSVDGTSRETQYF. V gene TRBV29-1 combines with J gene TRBJ2-5, with D possibly matching TRBD2 (6 bases). The CDR3 contains 13 residues. Germline CDR1 reads SQVTM; CDR2 reads ANQGSEA. V lost 3 bases and J lost 5, with 13 bases in between.

The CDR3: CASSYVRDNTEAFF. The CDR3 DNA follows: TGTGCCAGCAGTTACGTCAGGGATAACACTGAAGCTTTCTTT. The rearrangement joins TRBV6-5 to TRBJ1-1; TRBD1 is a possible D gene (5 bases). The germline V gene encodes CDR1 MNHEY and CDR2 SVGAGI. Trimming cost V 2 bases and J 2 bases, with 9 bases left between them. The CDR3 totals 14 residues.

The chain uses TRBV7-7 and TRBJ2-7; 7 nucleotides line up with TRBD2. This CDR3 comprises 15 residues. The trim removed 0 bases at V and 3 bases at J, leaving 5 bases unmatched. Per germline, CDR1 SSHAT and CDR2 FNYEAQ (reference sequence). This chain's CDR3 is CASSLAMGEGYEQYF. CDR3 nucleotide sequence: TGTGCCAGCAGCTTAGCGATGGGGGAGGGCTACGAGCAGTACTTC.

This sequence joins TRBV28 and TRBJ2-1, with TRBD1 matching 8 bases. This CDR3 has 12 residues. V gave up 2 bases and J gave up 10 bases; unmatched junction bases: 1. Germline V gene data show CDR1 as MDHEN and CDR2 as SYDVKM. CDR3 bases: TGTGCCAGCAGTTTAAGGGACAGGGAGCAGTTCTTC. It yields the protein CASSLRDREQFF. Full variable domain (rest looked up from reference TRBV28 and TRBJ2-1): DVKVTQSSRYLVKRTGEKVFLECVQDMDHENMFWYRQDPGLGLRLIYFSYDVKMKEKGDIPEGYSVSREKKERFSLILESASTNQTSMYLCASSLRDREQFFGPGTRLTVL.

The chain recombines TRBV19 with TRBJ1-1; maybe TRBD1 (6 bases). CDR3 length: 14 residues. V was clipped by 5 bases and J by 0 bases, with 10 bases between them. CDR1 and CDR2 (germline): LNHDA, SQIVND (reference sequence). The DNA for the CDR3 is TGTGCCAGTAGTCGACAGGATATGAACACTGAAGCTTTCTTT. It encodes CASSRQDMNTEAFF. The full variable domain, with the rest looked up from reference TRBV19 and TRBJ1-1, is DGGITQSPKYLFRKEGQNVTLSCEQNLNHDAMYWYRQDPGQGLRLIYYSQIVNDFQKGDIAEGYSVSREKKESFPLTVTSAQKNPTAFYLCASSRQDMNTEAFFGQGTRLTVV.

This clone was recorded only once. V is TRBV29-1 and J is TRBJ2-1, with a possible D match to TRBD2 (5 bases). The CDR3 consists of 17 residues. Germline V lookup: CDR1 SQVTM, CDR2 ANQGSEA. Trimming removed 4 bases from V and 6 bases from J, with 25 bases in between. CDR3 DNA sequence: TGCAGCGTTGGATCAGGACTCGTAAATCTAATCCCCAATGAGCAGTTCTTC. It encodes CSVGSGLVNLIPNEQFF.

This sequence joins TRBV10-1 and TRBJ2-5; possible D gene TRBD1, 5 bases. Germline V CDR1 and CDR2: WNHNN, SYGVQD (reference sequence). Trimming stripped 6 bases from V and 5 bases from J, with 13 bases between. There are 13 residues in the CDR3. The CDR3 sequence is CASSLQGSETQYF. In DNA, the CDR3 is TGCGCCAGCAGCCTCCAGGGTTCGGAGACCCAGTACTTC.